This note documents a single TCR beta chain sequence. Its matching antigen is unknown. Random hexamers were used to reverse transcribe roughly 0.45 to 1 ug of RNA. From the immunoSEQ multiplex PCR reads, TCRdb called clonotypes with MiXCR, one entry per CDR3 protein. Of about 140,000 distinct CDR3 sequences listed, roughly 94% are singletons. The data were obtained in a study of CD8 T cells in Susac syndrome. Study-wide results and limits: Clonal expansion was not seen in any Susac syndrome CD4+ T cell repertoire. It was acknowledged by the study that relatively few individuals were included in its TCR sequencing and HLA analysis.

CDR3 length: 13 amino acids. V lost 7 bases and J 2 bases, leaving 11 bases between the germline ends. Sequenced input: CD4+ T cells from PBMCs. The receptor was derived from a human donor with Susac syndrome. The chain joins TRBV12-3 or TRBV12-4 to TRBJ1-2; D is undetermined. The CDR3 loop is CASTSGRNYGYTF. The DNA for the CDR3 is TGTGCCAGCACCTCCGGACGGAACTATGGCTACACCTTC.